A single sample is the source of the 8 T cell receptor beta chains below, sequenced in a study of metastatic and nonmetastatic thyroid tumors. TCRdb re-called clones via MiXCR from the PCR reads. The table records roughly 89,000 clones, 12% of them present only once. Thyroid surgery took place with no prior treatment in any patient. Sequenced: tumor tissue. The receptor set was obtained from a female donor with papillary thyroid cancer or a benign thyroid nodule (not recorded which). Some clones in this sample may be carry-over from other donors' samples.

A note on this clone: Just one base apart from a much larger clone, this may be a read error. The V and J genes are TRBV9 and TRBJ1-2; 7 bases line up with TRBD1. Looked up from germline, CDR1 is SGDLS and CDR2 is YYNGEE. V lost 4 bases to trimming and J lost 7 bases; unmatched junction nucleotides: 10. The CDR3 contains 14 residues. The CDR3 DNA reads as TGTGCCAGCAGCACAGGGGCCGGTAAGTGTGGCTACACCTTC. Protein: CASSTGAGKCGYTF.

For this clone: The CDR3 does not end in the conserved phenylalanine or tryptophan, so this is likely a read error. The CDR3 region is CASSFTAGGVQETQYL. The CDR3 coding sequence is TGTGCCAGCAGTTTTACAGCGGGAGGGGTCCAAGAGACCCAGTACCTC. The chain has TRBV12-3 or TRBV12-4 and TRBJ2-5, with TRBD2 matching 10 bases. CDR3 size: 16 residues. After removal of 3 bases from V and 1 base from J, the junction contained 5 bases not matched to a gene.

The sample holds many counts of this clone. The CDR3 here is CASSSLLAGDRYEQFF. The CDR3 DNA is TGTGCCAGCAGCTCTCTCCTAGCGGGAGATCGATATGAGCAGTTCTTC. The rearrangement links TRBV5-4 to TRBJ2-1, with 10 bases matching TRBD2. V shed 3 bases and J 8 bases; nucleotides not matched to a gene: 11. The CDR3 has 16 amino acids. CDR1 is SGHNT, CDR2 YYREEE, per germline (reference sequence).

This clone was picked up many times. V is TRBV4-1 and J is TRBJ1-2; tentative D call: TRBD1 (6 bases). CDR1 MGHRA and CDR2 YSYEKL come from the germline V gene. This CDR3 has 14 residues. The ends were cut back, 5 bases at V and 3 bases at J, with 13 bases in the middle. The CDR3 reads CASSVEGTYYGYTF. The DNA of the CDR3 is TGCGCCAGCAGCGTCGAGGGGACATACTATGGCTACACCTTC.

At least ten counts were recorded for this clone. This chain joins TRBV12-3 or TRBV12-4 and TRBJ2-1; TRBD1 agrees at 8 bases. The length of the CDR3 is 15 residues. The ends lost 5 bases at V and 5 bases at J; junction bases unmatched: 8. CDR3 in DNA: TGTGCCAGCAGTCCGCGACAGGGGAAAAACAATGAGCAGTTCTTC. Residues: CASSPRQGKNNEQFF.

The CDR3 region has the DNA TGTGCCAGAGGGGCCCGGACTAGCAAATACGAGCAGTACTTC. Amino acids: CARGARTSKYEQYF. The chain employs TRBV2 and TRBJ2-7; 8 bases fit TRBD2. With 9 bases clipped from V and 4 bases from J, the junction kept 11 bases outside the gene matches. Germline-derived CDR1 and CDR2 are SNHLY and FYNNEI. There are 14 residues in the CDR3. The complete variable domain, with remaining parts taken from reference TRBV2 and TRBJ2-7, reads EPEVTQTPSHQVTQMGQEVILRCVPISNHLYFYWYRQILGQKVEFLVSFYNNEISEKSEIFDDQFSVERPDGSNFTLKIRSTKLEDSAMYFCARGARTSKYEQYFGPGTRLTVT.

In the case of this clone: Being one base from a much bigger clone, this may be a read error. The chain combines TRBV12-3 or TRBV12-4 with TRBJ2-5; D gene uncertain. The CDR3 contains 14 residues. Written as DNA, the CDR3 is TGTGCCAGCAGTTTGCACACAAGTTCGGAGACCAAGTACTTC. This codes for CASSLHTSSETKYF.

About this clone itself: This may be a read error: a much more frequent sequence differs by one nucleotide. In the same sample, other DNA sequences code for this CDR3. The chain combines TRBV20-1 with TRBJ2-5; perhaps TRBD2 as D (6 bases). Between the trimmed V and J ends, which lost 4 bases and 5 bases, there was a span of 8 bases. This CDR3 region has 11 residues. Germline CDR1 DFQATT, CDR2 SNEGSKA (reference sequence). The CDR3 sequence: CSAIGGETQYF. Here the CDR3 DNA reads TGCAGTGCTATTGGAGGGGAGACCCAGTACTTC.